A single sample gave rise to the 9 T cell receptor beta chains below, sequenced in a study of T-cell memory formation after mild COVID-19. TCRdb processed the 5' RACE reads anew with MiXCR; each CDR3 protein has one entry. This table has about 110,000 distinct CDR3 sequences, roughly 12% appearing once. Sequenced sample: PBMCs or a T cell subset sorted from them (not recorded which). The source is an adult woman who had mild COVID-19 (a few samples of this study predate the infection). Cell type and time point are not known.

This clonotype showed up many times. The CDR3 DNA follows: TGCGCCAGCAGCCAAGATCTCGAGACAGGATCCTACGAGCAGTACTTC. It codes for CASSQDLETGSYEQYF. V usage is TRBV4-1 and J usage is TRBJ2-7, with a tentative D call TRBD1 (6 bases). Per the germline V gene, CDR1 is MGHRA and CDR2 is YSYEKL. V shed 0 bases and J shed 1 base, with 13 bases lying between them. This CDR3 comprises 16 residues.

As DNA, the CDR3 is TGTGCCAGCAGCTTGGACGGATTGGGGACCGGGGAGCTGTTTTTT. As protein: CASSLDGLGTGELFF. The chain carries TRBV7-3 and TRBJ2-2, with D unresolved. Looked up from germline, CDR1 is SGHTA and CDR2 is FQGTGA. Trimming removed 3 bases from V and 5 bases from J, with 13 bases in between. This CDR3 spans 15 amino acids.

This clonotype has a handful of counts. The chain carries TRBV12-3 or TRBV12-4 and TRBJ2-7; perhaps TRBD1 as D (6 bases). V gave up 3 bases and J gave up 5 bases, with 11 bases separating them. The CDR3 sequence is 13 residues long. The CDR3 DNA reads TGTGCCAGCAGTTTCTACAGGGTAAACGAGCAGTACTTC. Translated: CASSFYRVNEQYF.

The chain uses TRBV7-8 and TRBJ2-4; the D gene is possibly TRBD1 (6 bases). V was cut by 2 bases and J by 5 bases, with 13 bases left in between. In germline, CDR1 is SGHVS, CDR2 FQNEAQ. There are 15 residues in the CDR3. The CDR3 nucleotides read TGTGCCAGCAGCTTATCACAGGGTACCGAAAACATTCAGTACTTC. Its translation is CASSLSQGTENIQYF.

The gene calls are TRBV10-3 and TRBJ2-7; 9 bases map to TRBD2. Germline assignment: CDR1 ENHRY and CDR2 SYGVKD. With V trimmed by 6 bases and J by 3 bases, 9 bases remained unmatched. This CDR3 is 15 amino acids long. The chain's CDR3 is CAISPTTSGIYEQYF. In DNA form, the CDR3 reads TGTGCCATCAGCCCTACGACTAGCGGTATCTACGAGCAGTACTTC.

The genes are TRBV4-1 and TRBJ2-7; 7 bases line up with TRBD2. Trimming cost V 1 base and J 6 bases; bases outside gene matches: 12. The germline gives CDR1 MGHRA, CDR2 YSYEKL. CDR3 length: 16 residues. The CDR3 here is CASSQASGATPLEQYF. The CDR3 nucleotides read TGCGCCAGCAGCCAAGCCAGCGGGGCTACCCCTCTCGAGCAGTACTTC.

The table lists this clonotype with a few counts. This sequence joins TRBV4-3 and TRBJ2-1; D unclear. Per the germline V gene, CDR1 is LGHNA and CDR2 is YSLEER. The CDR3 totals 15 residues. V was shortened by 0 bases and J by 7 bases, with 13 bases between the two germline ends. The CDR3 reads CASSQEKTTGNEQFF. CDR3 nucleotide sequence: TGCGCCAGCAGCCAAGAAAAGACAACCGGGAATGAGCAGTTCTTC.

The CDR3 coding sequence is TGTGCCAGCAGCGCCCGACTAGCAGAGTCCTACGAGCAGTACTTC. Translated: CASSARLAESYEQYF. J is TRBJ2-7 and V is TRBV7-9, with 7 bases aligning to TRBD2. Germline-derived CDR1 and CDR2 are SEHNR and FQNEAQ (reference sequence). V trimming: 5 bases; J trimming: 1 base; junction bases outside the gene matches: 8. The CDR3 sequence is 15 residues long.

The chain is built from TRBV5-1 and TRBJ2-2; 7 bases agree with TRBD2. V trimming: 8 bases; J trimming: 4 bases; junction bases outside the gene matches: 8. Germline V gene sequence: CDR1 SGHRS, CDR2 YFSETQ. This CDR3 contains 14 residues. Here the CDR3 DNA reads TGCGCCAGTTCTCCAGGGAGGGCCACCGGGGAGCTGTTTTTT. This codes for CASSPGRATGELFF.